The present T cell receptor (beta chain) was sequenced within a study of blood T cell repertoires in COVID-19. In the study overall: Researchers got acute and convalescent COVID-19 samples from the United States, Italy and Spain.

As handled by the study authors: It was from reference gene primer amplification that nucleated cell counts were estimated. Assay used: immunoSEQ multiplex PCR; TCRdb lists only in-frame clones, some missing. V and J calls and clone size follow that table, whereas D and trimming were derived from the DNA. The table records about 210,000 clones, more than 70% of them present only once. Participant-given clinical history determined each cohort assignment. The CDR3 loop spans 15 amino acids. The germline CDR1 and CDR2 sequences are KGHSH and LQKENI. V dropped 3 bases and J dropped 4 bases, with 15 bases sitting between them.

The chain carries TRBV18 and TRBJ1-1, with D possibly TRBD1 on 5 matching bases. The sequence was obtained from a young man with acute COVID-19. Sequenced material: PBMCs or T cells enriched from blood (not recorded which). CDR3 nucleotides: TGTGCCAGCTCACCTGGGACTCCAAGGGGCACTGAAGCTTTCTTT. Translating it yields CASSPGTPRGTEAFF.